Listed below are T cell receptor beta chains from one sample, sequenced in a study of T cell responses to AZD1222 COVID-19 vaccine. The method was immunoSEQ multiplex PCR; TCRdb's version includes in-frame clones alone and lacks a portion of them. The sample consists of 150,000 to 200,000 clones, around 92% of them appearing once. Sequences were derived from peripheral blood, sampled on day 0 of AZD1222 vaccination. These receptors came from an adult in good health. Both conserved end residues are part of each CDR3.

v_call,j_call,cdr3_length,cdr3_aa
TRBV28,TRBJ2-7,13,CASRGTQPYEQYF
TRBV7-8,TRBJ1-5,17,CASSWGQGARSNQPQHF
TRBV5-5,TRBJ2-5,14,CASSLVSQGGSQYF
TRBV4-2,TRBJ2-3,14,CASSQEASADTQYF
TRBV7-8,TRBJ1-2,14,CASSVGREPYGYTF
TRBV7-8,TRBJ2-3,13,CASSSPILDTQYF
TRBV4-1,TRBJ2-3,16,CASSQVASGSTDTQYF
TRBV3-1/TRBV3-2,TRBJ1-1,16,CASSQGWAGEWSEAFF
TRBV3-1/TRBV3-2,TRBJ1-6,15,CASSTPGQGSSPLHF
TRBV5-1,TRBJ1-1,16,CASSLDTASMNTEAFF
TRBV6-4,TRBJ1-6,16,CASSEQANLYNSPLHF
TRBV15,TRBJ1-4,15,CATSQTAGETEKLFF
TRBV6-5,TRBJ1-2,12,CASGEGARGYTF
TRBV28,TRBJ2-1,16,CASSPLGTRARDEQFF
TRBV18,TRBJ1-5,13,CASSPQGNQPQHF
TRBV7-9,TRBJ2-3,15,CASSLSLAGEDTQYF